This entry lists 10 T cell receptor beta chains sequenced from one sample in a study of cytomegalovirus exposure and HLA in healthy donors. The PCR had 60 Vbeta and 13 Jbeta primers. Repertoires were generated with immunoSEQ multiplex PCR, while TCRdb's copy carries only in-frame clones and drops some. Counted here are fewer than 200,000 clones, just over 70% occurring once; the ten biggest clones make up about 2.5%. The sequencing sample was made of PBMCs. These receptors were obtained from a human donor in good health.

The chain combines TRBV4-1 with TRBJ1-1; 9 bases match TRBD1. Germline V gene data show CDR1 as MGHRA and CDR2 as YSYEKL. This CDR3 has 14 amino acids. V was clipped by 3 bases and J by 5 bases; unmatched bases: 4. For the CDR3, the DNA is TGCGCCAGCAGCCAGGGACAGGGATGGACTGAAGCTTTCTTT. This translates into CASSQGQGWTEAFF.

The rearrangement joins TRBV6-1 to TRBJ2-7; D remains ambiguous. V dropped 8 bases and J dropped 2 bases, with 10 bases sitting between them. This CDR3 is 12 amino acids long. Germline V CDR1 and CDR2: MNHNS, SASEGT. CDR3 sequence: CASPGPAYEQYF. In DNA, the CDR3 is TGTGCCAGCCCGGGTCCCGCCTACGAGCAGTACTTC.

This clone was recorded once. The gene calls are TRBV27 and TRBJ1-1, with 11 bases lining up with TRBD1. Trimming at V came to 5 bases and at J to 3 bases, leaving 8 bases not matched to a gene. Per germline, CDR1 MNHEY and CDR2 SMNVEV (reference sequence). CDR3 length: 16 amino acids. CDR3 DNA sequence: TGTGCCAGCAGTCCCGGGACAGGGGGGCTCTACACTGAAGCTTTCTTT. As protein: CASSPGTGGLYTEAFF.

This clone was picked up a small number of times. This chain joins TRBV6-1 and TRBJ2-7; D is possibly TRBD1 (6 bases). The CDR3 sequence is 13 residues long. CDR1 MNHNS and CDR2 SASEGT come from the germline V gene. V was cut by 8 bases and J by 0 bases, with 11 bases left in between. CDR3 in amino acids: CASRSTGSYEQYF. CDR3 DNA: TGTGCCAGCCGCTCGACAGGCTCCTACGAGCAGTACTTC.

The chain uses TRBV5-4 and TRBJ2-3; 10 positions agree with TRBD2. Germline CDR1 SGHNT, CDR2 YYREEE (reference sequence). This CDR3 is built from 15 residues. J gave up 4 bases and V 2 bases, and 4 bases lay outside the gene matches. This CDR3 reads CASSLAGGGADTQYF. The CDR3, as DNA: TGTGCCAGCAGCTTAGCGGGGGGGGGCGCAGATACGCAGTATTTT.

This clone was recorded once. The chain has TRBV29-1 and TRBJ1-1; TRBD1 matches at 7 bases. The CDR3 spans 13 residues. Germline-derived CDR1 and CDR2 are SQVTM and ANQGSEA. The ends lost 8 bases at V and 0 bases at J; junction bases unmatched: 6. For the CDR3, the DNA is TGCAGCATACGGGACAGCTTGAACACTGAAGCTTTCTTT. Its translation: CSIRDSLNTEAFF.

This chain links TRBV5-1 with TRBJ1-2; 12 positions match TRBD1. The CDR3 contains 15 residues. V trimming: 6 bases; J trimming: 8 bases; junction bases outside the gene matches: 11. The V gene's germline CDR1 is SGHRS and CDR2 YFSETQ. In DNA form, the CDR3 reads TGCGCCAGCACCCCCGGGACAGGGGGCGGCGAAGGCTACACCTTC. As protein: CASTPGTGGGEGYTF.

The chain employs TRBV5-4 and TRBJ1-6; a weak D match, TRBD1 (5 bases). The CDR3 loop spans 15 amino acids. Trimming pared 1 base from V and 9 bases from J, leaving 14 bases between. Germline V gene sequence: CDR1 SGHNT, CDR2 YYREEE (reference sequence). In nucleotides, the CDR3 is TGTGCCAGCAGCTTGTTGGGGGAGGGGTTTTCACCCCTCCACTTT. Residues: CASSLLGEGFSPLHF. Combining the CDR3 with reference TRBV5-4 and TRBJ1-6 gives the whole variable domain ETGVTQSPTHLIKTRGQQVTLRCSSQSGHNTVSWYQQALGQGPQFIFQYYREEENGRGNFPPRFSGLQFPNYSSELNVNALELDDSALYLCASSLLGEGFSPLHFGNGTRLTVT.

The chain couples TRBV14 to TRBJ1-2; 9 bases fit TRBD1. The CDR3 spans 15 residues. Germline V gene lookup returns CDR1 SGHDN and CDR2 FVKESK. V lost 2 bases, J lost 6 bases, and 7 bases stayed unmatched. This CDR3 is CASSQLDRGSDGYTF. The CDR3 DNA sequence: TGTGCCAGCAGCCAATTGGACAGGGGATCGGATGGCTACACCTTC.

The chain combines TRBV19 with TRBJ1-6; 9 nucleotides agree with TRBD1. Germline V gene lookup returns CDR1 LNHDA and CDR2 SQIVND (reference sequence). The length of the CDR3 is 15 residues. Trimming removed 6 bases from V and 1 base from J; junction bases left unmatched: 1. CDR3 DNA sequence: TGTGCCAGTAGGACAGGGGGTTCCTATAATTCACCCCTCCACTTT. It translates to CASRTGGSYNSPLHF. Full variable domain (rest looked up from reference TRBV19 and TRBJ1-6): DGGITQSPKYLFRKEGQNVTLSCEQNLNHDAMYWYRQDPGQGLRLIYYSQIVNDFQKGDIAEGYSVSREKKESFPLTVTSAQKNPTAFYLCASRTGGSYNSPLHFGNGTRLTVT.